The 31 T cell receptor beta chains below come from one sample, sequenced in a study of T cells in Graves' hyperthyroidism and ophthalmopathy. Amplification targeted TCR beta CDR3 regions from RNA transcripts. First-round RT-PCR of the TCR CDR3 relied on the HTBI primer set. A single record per CDR3 protein comes from TCRdb applying MiXCR to the multiplex PCR reads. The sample lists 300,000 to 450,000 distinct CDR3 sequences, over 10% seen once, with around 9.2% in the top ten. Sequencing was done on a sample of blood. These receptors were obtained from a woman younger than 30 with Graves' hyperthyroidism.

This clonotype was detected ten times or more. The chain couples TRBV11-1 to TRBJ1-1; D is ambiguous. V lost 0 bases and J lost 5, with 10 bases in between. Germline V gene lookup returns CDR1 SGHAT and CDR2 FQDESV (reference sequence). The CDR3 covers 14 residues. The CDR3 DNA reads TGTGCCAGCAGCTTAGCATCCCCCAGGACTGAAGCTTTCTTT. Amino acids: CASSLASPRTEAFF.

The chain is built from TRBV5-4 and TRBJ2-1; D is unresolved. Germline values: CDR1 SGHNT, CDR2 YYREEE (reference sequence). The CDR3 covers 11 residues. The ends were cut back, 2 bases at V and 10 bases at J, with 7 bases in the middle. The CDR3 DNA is TGTGCCAGCAGCTTAGAAGAGGAGCAGTTCTTC. Amino acid sequence: CASSLEEEQFF.

This clonotype was seen repeatedly, ten times or more. This rearrangement joins TRBV7-2 to TRBJ2-7; TRBD2 aligns across 7 bases. Germline V lookup: CDR1 SGHTA, CDR2 FQGNSA. V shed 5 bases and J 6 bases; nucleotides not matched to a gene: 10. The CDR3 is made up of 14 amino acids. In DNA form, the CDR3 reads TGTGCCAGCAGCGCGGGGGTTGTTCGTGGCGAGCAGTACTTC. Protein sequence: CASSAGVVRGEQYF.

With regard to this clonotype: This may be a read error: a much more frequent sequence differs by one nucleotide. This chain links TRBV9 with TRBJ1-2, with 8 nucleotides matching TRBD1. With V trimmed by 2 bases and J by 2 bases, 8 bases remained unmatched. The germline V gene encodes CDR1 SGDLS and CDR2 YYNGEE. The CDR3 has 16 residues. The CDR3 here is CASSVGQGEPNYGYTF. CDR3 in DNA: TGTGCCAGCAGCGTCGGACAGGGCGAGCCGAACTATGGCTACACCTTC.

This clonotype was counted at least ten times. The V gene is TRBV11-2, the J gene TRBJ2-5; perhaps TRBD2 as D (5 bases). The CDR3 sequence is 15 residues long. Trimming cost V 3 bases and J 3 bases, with 14 bases left between them. Germline-derived CDR1 and CDR2 are SGHAT and FQNNGV. DNA for the CDR3: TGTGCCAGCAGCTTGGCCAGCTGGGGAGAAGAGACCCAGTACTTC. Amino acids: CASSLASWGEETQYF.

The chain is built from TRBV2 and TRBJ1-1; weak D call: TRBD1 (6 bases). CDR3 length: 15 amino acids. V lost 3 bases and J 0 bases, leaving 11 bases between the germline ends. The germline CDR1 and CDR2 sequences are SNHLY and FYNNEI. CDR3 coding DNA: TGTGCCAGCAGTGACCCAGGGGACATGAACACTGAAGCTTTCTTT. It translates to CASSDPGDMNTEAFF.

The V gene is TRBV11-2, the J gene TRBJ2-5; 9 bases match TRBD1. In germline, CDR1 is SGHAT, CDR2 FQNNGV. With 6 bases clipped from V and 4 bases from J, the junction kept 3 bases outside the gene matches. The CDR3 is 13 residues long. The CDR3 DNA is TGTGCCAGCAGTACGGGACAGGGAGAGACCCAGTACTTC. This encodes CASSTGQGETQYF.

This clonotype was found many times. CDR3 nucleotide sequence: TGTGCCAGCAGTAAACTAGCGGGGGGGGCGGGGGCCAACGTCCTGACTTTC. This translates into CASSKLAGGAGANVLTF. The chain joins TRBV6-1 to TRBJ2-6; TRBD2 matches 13 bases. This CDR3 is built from 17 residues. CDR1 and CDR2 (germline): MNHNS, SASEGT. V gave up 5 bases and J gave up 4 bases; unmatched junction bases: 5.

The table lists this clonotype with many counts. This chain joins TRBV28 and TRBJ1-4; no clear D. Trimming removed 4 bases from V and 8 bases from J, with 11 bases in between. Germline V gene sequence: CDR1 MDHEN, CDR2 SYDVKM. CDR3 size: 13 residues. For the CDR3, the DNA is TGTGCCAGCAGTTCGGAGCCGAGGGAAAAACTGTTTTTT. Protein sequence: CASSSEPREKLFF.

The table lists this clonotype with many counts. J is TRBJ2-5 and V is TRBV6-5, with D hard to call. The CDR3 covers 14 residues. Trimming took 0 bases from V and 4 from J, leaving 9 bases between them. Germline values: CDR1 MNHEY, CDR2 SVGAGI. The CDR3 reads CASSYSPGGETQYF. In nucleotides, the CDR3 is TGTGCCAGCAGTTACTCGCCGGGTGGAGAGACCCAGTACTTC.

This clonotype was seen ten or more times. The V gene is TRBV30, the J gene TRBJ1-6; 10 bases are shared with TRBD1. Germline CDR1 and CDR2: GTSNPN and SVGIG (reference sequence). After removal of 4 bases from V and 8 bases from J, the junction contained 8 bases not matched to a gene. There are 15 residues in the CDR3. CDR3 DNA: TGTGCCTGGAACTCTCCCGGGACAGGGGATTCACCCCTCCACTTT. This sequence encodes CAWNSPGTGDSPLHF.

This clonotype has more than one count but fewer than ten. The V and J genes are TRBV5-1 and TRBJ2-5; TRBD2 matches 10 bases. The V gene end was trimmed by 3 bases and the J gene end by 2 bases; junction bases not matched to a gene: 7. Germline lookup yields CDR1 SGHRS and CDR2 YFSETQ. The CDR3 sequence is 16 residues long. CDR3 DNA: TGCGCCAGCAGCTCCGCGCCACTAGCGGGACAAGAGACCCAGTACTTC. Translating gives CASSSAPLAGQETQYF.

This clonotype came up many times. The CDR3 nucleotides are TGTGCCAGCAACACTGTGAGGGGGAACACAGATACGCAGTATTTT. Translation: CASNTVRGNTDTQYF. The chain joins TRBV6-1 to TRBJ2-3, with a weak D call TRBD1 (6 bases). Between the trimmed V and J ends, which lost 7 bases and 2 bases, there was a span of 16 bases. Germline V CDR1 and CDR2: MNHNS, SASEGT. This CDR3 is built from 15 residues.

V gene TRBV20-1 combines with J gene TRBJ2-1; tentatively, D is TRBD1 (8 bases). Trimming cost V 1 base and J 4 bases, with 17 bases left between them. Germline V gives CDR1 DFQATT, CDR2 SNEGSKA (reference sequence). CDR3 size: 16 residues. CDR3 residues: CSARGPNRGGYNEQFF. The CDR3 DNA follows: TGCAGTGCTAGAGGGCCCAACAGGGGGGGTTACAATGAGCAGTTCTTC.

The sample holds a few counts of this clonotype. This chain connects TRBV5-8 to TRBJ2-1; D is possibly TRBD2 (5 bases). Germline V gene data show CDR1 as SGHTS and CDR2 as YDEGEE. The germline V and J ends were trimmed by 4 bases and 0 bases, with 8 bases remaining between them. CDR3 length: 14 residues. DNA of the CDR3: TGTGCCAGCAGCGACTACAGCTCCTACAATGAGCAGTTCTTC. Its protein is CASSDYSSYNEQFF.

This clonotype has ten or more counts. This chain links TRBV12-3 or TRBV12-4 with TRBJ1-1; D is ambiguous. The CDR3 is made up of 16 amino acids. V lost 1 base and J 2 bases, leaving 14 bases between the germline ends. The CDR3 region has the DNA TGTGCCAGCAGTTTAGGGGTTCACAGCCTTAACACTGAAGCTTTCTTT. Translation: CASSLGVHSLNTEAFF.

The table lists this clonotype with many counts. V usage is TRBV11-1 and J usage is TRBJ2-1; 8 bases line up with TRBD1. The V and J ends lost 5 bases and 4 bases, in that order; junction bases with no gene match: 13. Germline lookup yields CDR1 SGHAT and CDR2 FQDESV (reference sequence). The length of the CDR3 is 17 residues. The CDR3 region is CASSKGRQGPRYNEQFF. The CDR3 DNA reads TGTGCCAGCAGCAAAGGAAGACAGGGGCCCCGATACAATGAGCAGTTCTTC. Together with reference TRBV11-1 and TRBJ2-1, the CDR3 gives the full variable domain: EAEVAQSPRYKITEKSQAVAFWCDPISGHATLYWYRQILGQGPELLVQFQDESVVDDSQLPKDRFSAERLKGVDSTLKIQPAELGDSAMYLCASSKGRQGPRYNEQFFGPGTRLTVL.

At least ten counts were recorded for this clonotype. The chain links TRBV7-2 to TRBJ2-3; the match to TRBD2 covers 9 bases. The CDR3 has 17 residues. Germline loops: CDR1 SGHTA, CDR2 FQGNSA. J gave up 0 bases and V 3 bases, and 7 bases lay outside the gene matches. This CDR3 is CASSLRREGASTDTQYF. DNA of the CDR3: TGTGCCAGCAGCTTGAGGCGGGAGGGTGCTAGCACAGATACGCAGTATTTT.

This clonotype was counted many times. This rearrangement joins TRBV27 to TRBJ2-3, with 9 bases that match TRBD1. Losses at the gene ends were 7 bases for V and 3 bases for J; bases not matched to a gene: 5. This CDR3 is 14 amino acids long. Looked up from germline, CDR1 is MNHEY and CDR2 is SMNVEV (reference sequence). CDR3 sequence reads: CASNRDRATDTQYF. Here the CDR3 DNA reads TGTGCCAGCAACCGGGACAGGGCGACAGATACGCAGTATTTT.

With regard to this clonotype: One end of the junction fails to match germline, which may point to a read error. The chain has TRBV11-2 and TRBJ1-3, with D perhaps matching TRBD1 (6 bases). The germline CDR1 and CDR2 sequences are SGHAT and FQNNGV. This CDR3 has 15 amino acids. The CDR3 sequence is CASSQQGRPGNTIYF. As DNA, the CDR3 is TGTGCCAGCAGCCAACAGGGTCGGCCAGGAAATACCATATATTTT.

This clonotype was observed many times. The gene calls are TRBV5-5 and TRBJ2-6; D is perhaps TRBD1 (6 bases). In germline, CDR1 is SGHKS, CDR2 YYEKEE (reference sequence). The CDR3 covers 16 residues. Trimming left V 3 bases short and J 2 bases short, with 12 bases between. CDR3 bases: TGTGCCAGCAGCTCGAACCACAGGGCTGGGGCCAACGTCCTGACTTTC. Protein: CASSSNHRAGANVLTF.

This chain joins TRBV4-1 and TRBJ1-4; D call uncertain. The V and J ends lost 1 base and 8 bases respectively, with 11 bases between them. Germline lookup yields CDR1 MGHRA and CDR2 YSYEKL. The CDR3 totals 14 residues. The CDR3 loop is CASSQVVLSEKLFF. The CDR3 region has the DNA TGCGCCAGCAGCCAAGTCGTACTCTCGGAAAAACTGTTTTTT.

As regards this clonotype: Germline is not matched at one junction end, which may reflect a read error. The chain links TRBV27 to TRBJ2-1, with D perhaps matching TRBD1 (6 bases). The CDR3 runs 14 residues. CDR1 is MNHEY and CDR2 is SMNVEV in the germline V gene (reference sequence). The CDR3 reads CASSPSTGYSEQFF. The CDR3, as DNA: TGTGCCAGCAGTCCATCGACAGGATACAGTGAGCAGTTCTTC.

CDR3 in amino acids: CASSPTSPGPNEKLFF. The CDR3 DNA reads TGTGCCAGCTCACCTACTTCCCCGGGACCTAATGAAAAACTGTTTTTT. The chain recombines TRBV18 with TRBJ1-4, with D possibly matching TRBD1 (5 bases). V gave up 3 bases and J gave up 3 bases, with 14 bases separating them. This CDR3 has 16 residues. Germline CDR1 is KGHSH and CDR2 is LQKENI. Variable domain in full (rest from reference TRBV18 and TRBJ1-4): NAGVMQNPRHLVRRRGQEARLRCSPMKGHSHVYWYRQLPEEGLKFMVYLQKENIIDESGMPKERFSAEFPKEGPSILRIQQVVRGDSAAYFCASSPTSPGPNEKLFFGSGTQLSVL.

The chain is built from TRBV7-8 and TRBJ1-6; maybe TRBD1 (5 bases). Trimming cost V 3 bases and J 4 bases, with 13 bases left between them. CDR1 is SGHVS and CDR2 is FQNEAQ in the germline V gene. CDR3 length equals 16 residues. The CDR3 nucleotides read TGTGCCAGCAGCTTCGGTCAGGGCGAATATAATTCACCCCTCCACTTT. Translated, it gives CASSFGQGEYNSPLHF.

This clonotype was counted many times. The gene calls are TRBV20-1 and TRBJ2-5; TRBD2 matches at 9 bases. V lost 3 bases to trimming and J lost 5 bases; unmatched junction nucleotides: 16. This CDR3 is built from 17 residues. In germline, CDR1 is DFQATT, CDR2 SNEGSKA (reference sequence). The DNA of the CDR3 is TGCAGTGCTAGGAACTTGTTTGATAGCGGGAGCGGGGAGACCCAGTACTTC. Translated, it gives CSARNLFDSGSGETQYF.

This clonotype has a count of ten or more. The gene calls are TRBV11-3 and TRBJ2-1; 8 positions agree with TRBD2. Germline CDR1 reads SGHNT; CDR2 reads YENEEA. V shed 4 bases, J shed 9 bases, and the junction held 14 bases outside the gene matches. The CDR3 covers 16 residues. CDR3 sequence reads: CASSSHEAGVQGEQFF. The CDR3 region has the DNA TGTGCCAGCAGCTCCCACGAAGCGGGAGTGCAAGGTGAGCAGTTCTTC. Variable domain in full (rest from reference TRBV11-3 and TRBJ2-1): EAGVVQSPRYKIIEKKQPVAFWCNPISGHNTLYWYLQNLGQGPELLIRYENEEAVDDSQLPKDRFSAERLKGVDSTLKIQPAELGDSAVYLCASSSHEAGVQGEQFFGPGTRLTVL.

The sample holds many counts of this clonotype. The chain carries TRBV11-3 and TRBJ2-7; 14 bases line up with TRBD2. The ends lost 4 bases at V and 5 bases at J; junction bases unmatched: 1. There are 14 residues in the CDR3. Germline CDR1 is SGHNT and CDR2 is YENEEA. The chain's CDR3 is CASSSGLAGDEQYF. The CDR3 DNA sequence: TGTGCCAGCAGCTCGGGACTAGCGGGAGACGAGCAGTACTTC.

This clonotype has a handful of counts. A much larger clone lies a single base off, so this may be a read error. The rearrangement uses TRBV7-2 and TRBJ2-3; no clear D gene. Germline CDR1 reads SGHTA; CDR2 reads FQGNSA. This CDR3 spans 12 amino acids. For the CDR3, the DNA is TGTGCCAGCAGCCACTACACAGATGCGCAGTATTTT. Protein product: CASSHYTDAQYF.

In its sample, this clonotype was seen many times. The chain joins TRBV10-3 to TRBJ1-2, with 8 bases matching TRBD1. The CDR3 contains 16 residues. Germline CDR1 reads ENHRY; CDR2 reads SYGVKD. V gave up 4 bases and J gave up 0 bases; unmatched junction bases: 7. The CDR3 spells CAISATGGMTNYGYTF. As DNA, the CDR3 is TGTGCCATCAGTGCTACAGGGGGGATGACTAACTATGGCTACACCTTC.

This clonotype was picked up many times. The J gene is TRBJ1-5, the V gene TRBV12-3 or TRBV12-4, with TRBD1 matching over 7 bases. The CDR3 totals 15 residues. V lost 2 bases to trimming and J lost 1 base; unmatched junction nucleotides: 2. The CDR3 sequence is CASSLQGGSNQPQHF. The DNA of the CDR3 is TGTGCCAGCAGTTTACAGGGGGGGAGCAATCAGCCCCAGCATTTT.